The subject of this entry is one T cell receptor (beta chain). Its specificity is unknown. This record belongs to a study of cytomegalovirus exposure and HLA in healthy donors. Both 60 Vbeta primers and 13 Jbeta primers went into the PCR. Only in-frame clones appear in the TCRdb table, and some are missing; sequencing was by immunoSEQ multiplex PCR. Of fewer than 150,000 clones listed, about 78% were seen once; the top ten hold approximately 4%. The study, taken as a whole, reports: Presence/absence analyses took donor sequencing depth as roughly uniform. In vitro assays verified that a few CMV-associated chains recognized CMV antigens specifically. Rare TCR sequences dominated, though some public TCRs recurred in many donors.

The sample consisted of PBMCs. This clonotype originated in a man aged 18 to 35 in good health and CMV-seronegative.

CDR3 sequence reads: CASSATGDSGNTIYF. DNA for the CDR3: TGTGCCAGCAGCGCGACAGGGGACTCTGGAAACACCATATATTTT. The chain has TRBV5-4 and TRBJ1-3, with 8 bases that match TRBD1. The CDR3 loop spans 15 amino acids. Per germline, CDR1 SGHNT and CDR2 YYREEE (reference sequence). Losses at the gene ends were 4 bases for V and 0 bases for J; bases not matched to a gene: 3.